Shown below are 20 T cell receptor beta chains from a single sample sequenced in a study of T cell repertoires in cytomegalovirus infection. TCRdb used MiXCR to reprocess the reads, holding one entry per CDR3 protein. The data contain under 250,000 distinct CDR3 sequences, about 12% of them singletons. Sequenced: PBMCs. Receptors were obtained from a human donor in good health (CMV status not recorded). Some clones in this sample may be carry-over from other donors' samples.

This clonotype appeared many times. CDR3 in amino acids: CATGRDSNQPQHF. The CDR3 DNA sequence: TGTGCCACCGGGAGGGATAGCAATCAGCCCCAGCATTTT. V and J are TRBV19 and TRBJ1-5; D remains unclear. The V gene's germline CDR1 is LNHDA and CDR2 SQIVND (reference sequence). Trimming pared 10 bases from V and 0 bases from J, leaving 10 bases between. The CDR3 covers 13 residues. The whole variable domain, filled in from reference TRBV19 and TRBJ1-5, reads DGGITQSPKYLFRKEGQNVTLSCEQNLNHDAMYWYRQDPGQGLRLIYYSQIVNDFQKGDIAEGYSVSREKKESFPLTVTSAQKNPTAFYLCATGRDSNQPQHFGDGTRLSIL.

This CDR3 reads CASSPPASTDTQYF. The CDR3 coding sequence is TGTGCCAGCAGCCCACCCGCTAGCACAGATACGCAGTATTTT. The chain couples TRBV7-6 to TRBJ2-3; D is uncertain. V was shortened by 5 bases and J by 0 bases, with 9 bases between the two germline ends. The CDR3 contains 14 residues. The V gene's germline CDR1 is SGHVS and CDR2 FNYEAQ.

This clonotype was observed many times. The V call is TRBV6-6, the J call TRBJ2-1; D ambiguous. Germline CDR1 reads MNHNY; CDR2 reads SVGAGI (reference sequence). The V end lost 6 bases, the J end lost 4 bases, and 7 bases lay between the germline ends. This CDR3 is 12 amino acids long. The CDR3 region is CASRPQYNEQFF. CDR3 in DNA: TGTGCCAGCAGACCCCAATACAATGAGCAGTTCTTC.

This clonotype was seen ten or more times. The chain couples TRBV7-2 to TRBJ1-1, with unresolved D. Trimming shortened V by 1 base and J by 5 bases, and 8 bases separated the two germline ends. The CDR3 has 13 residues. Germline values: CDR1 SGHTA, CDR2 FQGNSA. CDR3 residues: CASSLVPATEAFF. The CDR3 DNA sequence: TGTGCCAGCAGCTTAGTACCAGCAACTGAAGCTTTCTTT.

This clonotype was seen a handful of times. The chain carries TRBV20-1 and TRBJ2-4, with 7 positions matching TRBD2. V shed 3 bases and J 3 bases; nucleotides not matched to a gene: 8. This CDR3 comprises 15 residues. Per the germline V gene, CDR1 is DFQATT and CDR2 is SNEGSKA (reference sequence). Here the CDR3 reads CSASNGRRVKNIQYF. The CDR3, as DNA: TGCAGTGCTAGCAACGGGAGGAGGGTCAAAAACATTCAGTACTTC.

This clonotype was counted at least ten times. V usage is TRBV7-2 and J usage is TRBJ2-2, with 7 positions matching TRBD2. In germline, CDR1 is SGHTA, CDR2 FQGNSA. V lost 6 bases, J lost 5 bases, and 9 bases stayed unmatched. The CDR3 totals 15 residues. CDR3 nucleotides: TGTGCCAGCAGTCGGGACCCCGGGGGGACCGGGGAGCTGTTTTTT. Amino acids: CASSRDPGGTGELFF.

This clonotype was picked up many times. CDR3 sequence (DNA): TGTGCCAGCAGCTCGAGACAGGGGGTTTACACCGGGGAGCTGTTTTTT. Protein: CASSSRQGVYTGELFF. This chain connects TRBV7-2 to TRBJ2-2; the match to TRBD1 covers 9 bases. Germline lookup yields CDR1 SGHTA and CDR2 FQGNSA. V shed 4 bases, J shed 3 bases, and the junction held 6 bases outside the gene matches. This CDR3 spans 16 amino acids.

This clonotype was observed many times. V usage is TRBV14 and J usage is TRBJ2-3; 13 bases agree with TRBD2. This CDR3 comprises 19 residues. V lost 5 bases, J lost 2 bases, and 13 bases stayed unmatched. The V gene's germline CDR1 is SGHDN and CDR2 FVKESK. The CDR3, as DNA: TGTGCCAGCAGCAGGGGGGACGGACTAGCGGGAGTCTACACAGATACGCAGTATTTT. The encoded protein is CASSRGDGLAGVYTDTQYF.

This clonotype has a count of ten or more. The chain employs TRBV19 and TRBJ2-1; 7 nucleotides match TRBD1. Trimming at V came to 3 bases and at J to 4 bases, leaving 3 bases not matched to a gene. The V gene's germline CDR1 is LNHDA and CDR2 SQIVND (reference sequence). This CDR3 region has 14 residues. The CDR3 here is CASSMGQSYNEQFF. The CDR3 DNA is TGTGCCAGTAGTATGGGACAGTCTTACAATGAGCAGTTCTTC.

This clonotype was recorded many times. The chain carries TRBV7-2 and TRBJ2-3; no definite D call. Germline CDR1 reads SGHTA; CDR2 reads FQGNSA. CDR3 length equals 15 residues. Trimming stripped 1 base from V and 0 bases from J, with 8 bases between. The CDR3 coding sequence is TGTGCCAGCAGCTTAGACCCCTCCAGCACAGATACGCAGTATTTT. This gives the protein CASSLDPSSTDTQYF.

This clonotype came up a few times. V gene TRBV7-9 combines with J gene TRBJ1-5; a weak D match, TRBD1 (5 bases). This CDR3 comprises 15 residues. The germline gives CDR1 SEHNR, CDR2 FQNEAQ (reference sequence). V dropped 3 bases and J dropped 5 bases, with 14 bases sitting between them. The CDR3 region has the DNA TGTGCCAGCAGCTTGGGCGGGGCCTGGGATCAGCCCCAGCATTTT. As protein: CASSLGGAWDQPQHF.

This clonotype was counted many times. The V gene is TRBV6-2 or TRBV6-3, the J gene TRBJ1-1, with D possibly matching TRBD1 (6 bases). The CDR3 loop spans 12 amino acids. Trimming removed 7 bases at V and 6 bases at J, with 12 bases between. Germline V gene lookup returns CDR1 MNHEY and CDR2 SVGEGT. The CDR3 nucleotides read TGTGCCAGCACCGGGACATTTTCTGAAGCTTTCTTT. Amino acid sequence: CASTGTFSEAFF.

The V call is TRBV29-1, the J call TRBJ2-1; D is ambiguous. The CDR3 has 12 residues. V shed 7 bases and J shed 0 bases, with 7 bases lying between them. Germline V CDR1 and CDR2: SQVTM, ANQGSEA. Here the CDR3 DNA reads TGCAGCGAACAGAGCTCCTACAATGAGCAGTTCTTC. It specifies CSEQSSYNEQFF.

The chain joins TRBV5-1 to TRBJ1-2; TRBD1 is a possible D gene (5 bases). Germline loops: CDR1 SGHRS, CDR2 YFSETQ. V lost 1 base and J 8 bases, leaving 9 bases between the germline ends. The CDR3 has 12 residues. The CDR3 DNA follows: TGCGCCAGCAGCTTGAGGGGCCAGGGCTACACCTTC. This sequence encodes CASSLRGQGYTF.

In its sample, this clonotype was seen many times. V usage is TRBV20-1 and J usage is TRBJ2-7, with D possibly being TRBD1 (5 bases). V was clipped by 3 bases and J by 2 bases, with 14 bases between them. This CDR3 spans 14 amino acids. Looked up from germline, CDR1 is DFQATT and CDR2 is SNEGSKA (reference sequence). The CDR3 DNA reads as TGCAGTGCTAGGGTCGCGGACACTACCTACGAGCAGTACTTC. Amino acids: CSARVADTTYEQYF.

The chain carries TRBV6-2 or TRBV6-3 and TRBJ2-2; the match to TRBD2 covers 11 bases. The trim removed 2 bases at V and 5 bases at J, leaving 7 bases unmatched. The CDR3 spans 17 residues. The V gene's germline CDR1 is MNHEY and CDR2 SVGEGT. This CDR3 reads CASSYRALAGETGELFF. For the CDR3, the DNA is TGTGCCAGCAGTTACAGGGCACTAGCGGGAGAGACCGGGGAGCTGTTTTTT.

The rearrangement joins TRBV20-1 to TRBJ2-3; 8 bases line up with TRBD1. The CDR3 consists of 15 residues. The junction had 6 bases not matched to a gene; V was cut back by 0 bases and J by 4 bases. Per germline, CDR1 DFQATT and CDR2 SNEGSKA (reference sequence). The CDR3 region is CSARDPGGASDTQYF. The CDR3 nucleotides read TGCAGTGCTAGAGATCCAGGGGGCGCGTCAGATACGCAGTATTTT.

This clonotype was observed many times. The chain uses TRBV7-2 and TRBJ1-3, with a tentative D call TRBD1 (5 bases). This CDR3 is built from 15 residues. V shed 1 base and J shed 2 bases, with 9 bases lying between them. The germline V gene has CDR1 SGHTA and CDR2 FQGNSA. The CDR3 sequence is CASSLGRGAGNTIYF. CDR3 coding DNA: TGTGCCAGCAGCTTAGGCCGGGGGGCTGGAAACACCATATATTTT.

This clonotype has only a few counts. The gene calls are TRBV19 and TRBJ1-5; possible D gene TRBD1, 6 bases. V was shortened by 3 bases and J by 4 bases, with 16 bases between the two germline ends. This CDR3 is 16 amino acids long. From germline, CDR1 is LNHDA and CDR2 SQIVND (reference sequence). The CDR3 nucleotides are TGTGCCAGTAGTATCCGAGTGGGGACACGAAATCAGCCCCAGCATTTT. This encodes CASSIRVGTRNQPQHF.

This clonotype was observed a few times. The V and J genes are TRBV7-9 and TRBJ2-7, with TRBD1 as a possible D gene (5 bases). The V gene's germline CDR1 is SEHNR and CDR2 FQNEAQ (reference sequence). V dropped 5 bases and J dropped 7 bases, with 18 bases sitting between them. This CDR3 is 14 amino acids long. The CDR3 spells CASSPPGQGIEQYF. CDR3 DNA sequence: TGTGCCAGCAGCCCCCCCGGGCAGGGCATAGAGCAGTACTTC.